This T cell receptor beta chain originates from a study of blood T cells in healthy people across ages. Germline V gives CDR1 DFQATT, CDR2 SNEGSKA (reference sequence). With 6 bases removed from V and 4 bases from J, the gap between germline ends came to 15 bases. The CDR3 has 14 amino acids. It was with a sample-barcoded 5' primer and a J-beta primer mix that a second PCR of roughly 7 to 11 cycles was run. TCRdb re-called the 5' RACE reads through MiXCR, storing one row per CDR3 protein. The table shows over 300,000 distinct CDR3 sequences, with roughly half occurring only once. A remark on this clonotype: Its antigen is unknown.

Study-wide points: The donors' CMV status was not determined, possibly confounding changes in expanded clonotypes. The fall in TCR beta diversity per million T cells was roughly linear with age. Investigators treated diversity estimates from one million T cells as underestimates. Naive and antigen-experienced cells were not separated, limiting conclusive comparison.

This TCR came from a man aged 60 to 75 in good health. Material for sequencing was blood. The rearrangement uses TRBV20-1 and TRBJ2-2; unclear D gene. CDR3 bases: TGCAGTGCCCCCCCTACTTTTCGCACCGGGGAGCTGTTTTTT. It codes for CSAPPTFRTGELFF.